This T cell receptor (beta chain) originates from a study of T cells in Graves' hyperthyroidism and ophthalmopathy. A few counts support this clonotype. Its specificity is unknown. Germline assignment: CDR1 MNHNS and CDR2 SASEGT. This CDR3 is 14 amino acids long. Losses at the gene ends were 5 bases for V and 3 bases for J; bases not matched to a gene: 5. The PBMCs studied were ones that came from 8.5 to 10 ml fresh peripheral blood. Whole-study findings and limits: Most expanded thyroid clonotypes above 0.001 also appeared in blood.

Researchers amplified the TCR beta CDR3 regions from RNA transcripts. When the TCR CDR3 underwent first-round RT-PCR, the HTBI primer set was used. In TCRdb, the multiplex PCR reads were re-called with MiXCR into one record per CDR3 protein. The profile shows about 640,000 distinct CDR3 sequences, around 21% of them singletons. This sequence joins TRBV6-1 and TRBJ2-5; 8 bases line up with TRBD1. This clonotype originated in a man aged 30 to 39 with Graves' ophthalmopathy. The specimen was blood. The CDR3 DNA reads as TGTGCCAGCAGTTCTTTGGACAGGGAAGAGACCCAGTACTTC. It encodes CASSSLDREETQYF.